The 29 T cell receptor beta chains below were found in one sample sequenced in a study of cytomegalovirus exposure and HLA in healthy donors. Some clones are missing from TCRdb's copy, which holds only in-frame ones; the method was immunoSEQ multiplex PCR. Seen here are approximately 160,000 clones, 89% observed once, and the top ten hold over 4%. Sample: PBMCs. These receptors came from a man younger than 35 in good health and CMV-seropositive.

CDR3 region: CASSPGQGHQPQHF. CDR3 coding DNA: TGTGCCAGCAGCCCAGGACAGGGCCATCAGCCCCAGCATTTT. The chain links TRBV7-2 to TRBJ1-5; 8 bases line up with TRBD1. V shed 5 bases and J 5 bases; nucleotides not matched to a gene: 5. The CDR3 consists of 14 residues. Germline V gene data show CDR1 as SGHTA and CDR2 as FQGNSA.

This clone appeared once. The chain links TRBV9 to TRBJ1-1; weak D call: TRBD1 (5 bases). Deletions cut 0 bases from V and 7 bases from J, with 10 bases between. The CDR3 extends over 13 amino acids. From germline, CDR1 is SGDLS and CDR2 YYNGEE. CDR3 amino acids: CASSVATGVEAFF. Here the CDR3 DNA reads TGTGCCAGCAGCGTAGCTACGGGGGTTGAAGCTTTCTTT.

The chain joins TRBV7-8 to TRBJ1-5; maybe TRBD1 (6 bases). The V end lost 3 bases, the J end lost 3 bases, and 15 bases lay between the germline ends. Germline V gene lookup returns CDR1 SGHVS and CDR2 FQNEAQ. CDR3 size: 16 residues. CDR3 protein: CASSLVAGEYNQPQHF. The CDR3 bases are TGTGCCAGCAGCTTGGTTGCAGGGGAATACAATCAGCCCCAGCATTTT. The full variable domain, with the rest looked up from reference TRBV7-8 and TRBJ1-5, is GAGVSQSPRYKVAKRGQDVALRCDPISGHVSLFWYQQALGQGPEFLTYFQNEAQLDKSGLPSDRFFAERPEGSVSTLKIQRTQQEDSAVYLCASSLVAGEYNQPQHFGDGTRLSIL.

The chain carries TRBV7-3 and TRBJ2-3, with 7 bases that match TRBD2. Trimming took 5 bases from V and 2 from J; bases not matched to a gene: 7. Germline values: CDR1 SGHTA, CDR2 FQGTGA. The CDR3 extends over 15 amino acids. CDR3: CASSLGLADTDTQYF. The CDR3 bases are TGTGCCAGCAGCCTAGGCCTAGCGGACACAGATACGCAGTATTTT.

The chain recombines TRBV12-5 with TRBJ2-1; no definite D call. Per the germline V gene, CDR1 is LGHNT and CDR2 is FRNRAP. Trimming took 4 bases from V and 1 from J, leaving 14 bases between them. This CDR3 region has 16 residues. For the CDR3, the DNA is TGTGCTAGTGGTTCCCCGGGTGGCGCGTCCTACAATGAGCAGTTCTTC. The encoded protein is CASGSPGGASYNEQFF.

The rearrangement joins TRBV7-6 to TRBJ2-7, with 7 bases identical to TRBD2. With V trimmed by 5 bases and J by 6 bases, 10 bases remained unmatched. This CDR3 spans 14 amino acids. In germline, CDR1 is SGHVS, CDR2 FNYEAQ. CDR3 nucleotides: TGTGCCAGCAGCCCACGGACTAGTTCGTCCGAGCAGTACTTC. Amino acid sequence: CASSPRTSSSEQYF.

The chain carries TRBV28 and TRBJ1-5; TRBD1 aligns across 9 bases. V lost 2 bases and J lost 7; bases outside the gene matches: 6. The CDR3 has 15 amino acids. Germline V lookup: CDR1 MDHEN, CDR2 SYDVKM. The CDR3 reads CASSLGTGYRQPQHF. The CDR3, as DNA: TGTGCCAGCAGTTTAGGGACAGGGTATCGACAGCCCCAGCATTTT.

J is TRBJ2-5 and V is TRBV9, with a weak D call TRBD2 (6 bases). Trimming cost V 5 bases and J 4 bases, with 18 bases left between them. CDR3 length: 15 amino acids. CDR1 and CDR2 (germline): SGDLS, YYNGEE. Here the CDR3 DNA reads TGTGCCAGCAGTCTAGGGGTAGCGGAGGGAGAGACCCAGTACTTC. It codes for CASSLGVAEGETQYF. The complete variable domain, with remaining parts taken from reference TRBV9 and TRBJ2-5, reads DSGVTQTPKHLITATGQRVTLRCSPRSGDLSVYWYQQSLDQGLQFLIQYYNGEERAKGNILERFSAQQFPDLHSELNLSSLELGDSALYFCASSLGVAEGETQYFGPGTRLLVL.

The CDR3 nucleotides read TGTGCCAGCTCACCACCCGGGTCGTGGTATTATTCGGAGACCCAGTACTTC. Its protein is CASSPPGSWYYSETQYF. The J gene is TRBJ2-5, the V gene TRBV18; D not resolved. Trimming took off 0 bases at V and 5 bases at J, with 19 bases between the two ends. The CDR3 consists of 17 residues. Germline values: CDR1 KGHSH, CDR2 LQKENI.

The CDR3 spells CASSALAGGGGETQYF. The CDR3, as DNA: TGTGCCAGCAGTGCTCTAGCGGGAGGGGGAGGGGAAACCCAGTACTTC. The V call is TRBV6-1, the J call TRBJ2-5; 12 bases fit TRBD2. CDR3 size: 16 residues. Germline CDR1 is MNHNS and CDR2 is SASEGT. V dropped 4 bases and J dropped 8; count of bases not matched to a gene: 11.

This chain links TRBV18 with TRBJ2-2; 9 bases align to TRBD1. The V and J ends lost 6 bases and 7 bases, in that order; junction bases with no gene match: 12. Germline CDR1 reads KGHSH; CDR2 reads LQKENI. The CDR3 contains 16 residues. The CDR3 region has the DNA TGTGCCAGCTCCCTACTAACAGGGGGCTCCAACGGGGAGCTGTTTTTT. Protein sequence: CASSLLTGGSNGELFF.

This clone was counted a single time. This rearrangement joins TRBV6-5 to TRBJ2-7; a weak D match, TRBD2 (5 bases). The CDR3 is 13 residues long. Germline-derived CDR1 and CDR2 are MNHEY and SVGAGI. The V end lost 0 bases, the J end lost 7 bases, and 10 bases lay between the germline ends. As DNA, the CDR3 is TGTGCCAGCAGTTACTCGTCCTCGGGGGAGCAGTACTTC. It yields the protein CASSYSSSGEQYF.

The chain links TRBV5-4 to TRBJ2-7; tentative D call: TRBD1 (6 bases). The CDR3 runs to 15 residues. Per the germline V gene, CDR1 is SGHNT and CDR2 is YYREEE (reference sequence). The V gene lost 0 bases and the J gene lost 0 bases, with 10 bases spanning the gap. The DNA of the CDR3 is TGTGCCAGCAGCTTGGGACAGGATAGCTCCTACGAGCAGTACTTC. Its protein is CASSLGQDSSYEQYF.

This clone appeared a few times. CDR3 DNA: TGCGCCAGCAGCCTTAATCCGGGACAGGGGACCACTGAAGCTTTCTTT. This gives the protein CASSLNPGQGTTEAFF. This chain joins TRBV4-1 and TRBJ1-1, with 10 bases aligning to TRBD1. Germline CDR1 is MGHRA and CDR2 is YSYEKL. The ends lost 4 bases at V and 4 bases at J; junction bases unmatched: 9. The CDR3 totals 16 residues.

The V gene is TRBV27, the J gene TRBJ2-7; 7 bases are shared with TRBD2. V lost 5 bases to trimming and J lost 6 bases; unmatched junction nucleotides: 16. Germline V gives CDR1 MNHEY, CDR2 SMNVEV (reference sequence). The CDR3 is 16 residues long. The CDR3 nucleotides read TGTGCCAGCAGTGGCTACGTGGGGGAGGGCAACCCCGAGCAGTACTTC. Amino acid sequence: CASSGYVGEGNPEQYF.

CDR3 coding DNA: TGTGCCAGTAGTATAGAGCACCGGGACAGATACTACGAGCAGTACTTC. It is translated as CASSIEHRDRYYEQYF. This rearrangement joins TRBV19 to TRBJ2-7; TRBD1 agrees at 7 bases. The germline gives CDR1 LNHDA, CDR2 SQIVND (reference sequence). Germline trimming cut 0 bases from V and 3 bases from J; bases unmatched to any gene: 8. The CDR3 has 16 residues. The entire variable domain, with the rest obtained from reference TRBV19 and TRBJ2-7, is as follows: DGGITQSPKYLFRKEGQNVTLSCEQNLNHDAMYWYRQDPGQGLRLIYYSQIVNDFQKGDIAEGYSVSREKKESFPLTVTSAQKNPTAFYLCASSIEHRDRYYEQYFGPGTRLTVT.

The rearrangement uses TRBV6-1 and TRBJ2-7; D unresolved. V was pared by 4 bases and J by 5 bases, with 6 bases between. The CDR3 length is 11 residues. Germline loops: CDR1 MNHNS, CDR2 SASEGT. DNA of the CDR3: TGTGCCAGCAGTGTCATCAACGAGCAGTACTTC. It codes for CASSVINEQYF.

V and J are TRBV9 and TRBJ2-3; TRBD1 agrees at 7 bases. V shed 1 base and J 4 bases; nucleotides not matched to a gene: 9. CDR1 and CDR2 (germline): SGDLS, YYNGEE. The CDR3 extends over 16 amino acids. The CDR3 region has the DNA TGTGCCAGCAGCGTACGCCCGACAGGGCCTGCAGATACGCAGTATTTT. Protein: CASSVRPTGPADTQYF.

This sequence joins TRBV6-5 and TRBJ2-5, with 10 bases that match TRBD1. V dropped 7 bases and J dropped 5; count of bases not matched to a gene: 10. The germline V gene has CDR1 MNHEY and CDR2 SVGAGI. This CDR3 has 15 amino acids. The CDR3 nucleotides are TGTGCCAGCATAGCCGCCTCGGGACAGGGGGAGACCCAGTACTTC. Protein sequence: CASIAASGQGETQYF.

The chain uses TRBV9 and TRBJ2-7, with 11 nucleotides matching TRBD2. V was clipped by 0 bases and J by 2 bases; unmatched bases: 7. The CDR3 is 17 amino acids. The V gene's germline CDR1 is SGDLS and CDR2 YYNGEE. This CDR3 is CASSVGGSGRGPYEQYF. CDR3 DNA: TGTGCCAGCAGCGTAGGAGGTAGCGGGAGGGGACCCTACGAGCAGTACTTC.

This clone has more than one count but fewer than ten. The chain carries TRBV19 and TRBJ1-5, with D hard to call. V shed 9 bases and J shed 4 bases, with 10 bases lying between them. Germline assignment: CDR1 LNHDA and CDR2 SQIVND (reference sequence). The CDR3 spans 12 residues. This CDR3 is CASRDPNQPQHF. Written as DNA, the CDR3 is TGTGCCAGCCGGGATCCTAATCAGCCCCAGCATTTT. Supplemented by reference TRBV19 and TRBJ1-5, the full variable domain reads DGGITQSPKYLFRKEGQNVTLSCEQNLNHDAMYWYRQDPGQGLRLIYYSQIVNDFQKGDIAEGYSVSREKKESFPLTVTSAQKNPTAFYLCASRDPNQPQHFGDGTRLSIL.

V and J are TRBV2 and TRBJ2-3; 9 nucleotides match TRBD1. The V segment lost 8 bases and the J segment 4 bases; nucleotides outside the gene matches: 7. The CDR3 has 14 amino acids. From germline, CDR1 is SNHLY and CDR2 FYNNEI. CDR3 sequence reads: CASHTGGFADTQYF. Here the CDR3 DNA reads TGTGCCAGCCATACAGGGGGCTTCGCAGATACGCAGTATTTT.

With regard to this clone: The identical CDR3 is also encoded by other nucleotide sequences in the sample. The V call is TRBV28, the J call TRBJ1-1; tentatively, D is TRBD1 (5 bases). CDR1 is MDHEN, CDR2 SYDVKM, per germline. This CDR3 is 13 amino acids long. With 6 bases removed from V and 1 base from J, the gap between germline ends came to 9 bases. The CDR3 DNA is TGTGCCAGCAGCTTGGGGCGGAACACTGAAGCTTTCTTT. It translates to CASSLGRNTEAFF.

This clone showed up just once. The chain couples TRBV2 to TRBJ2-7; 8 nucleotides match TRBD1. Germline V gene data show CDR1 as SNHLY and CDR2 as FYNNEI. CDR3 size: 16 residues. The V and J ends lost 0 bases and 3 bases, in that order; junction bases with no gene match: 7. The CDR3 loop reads CASSEAPRTGSYEQYF. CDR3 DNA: TGTGCCAGCAGTGAAGCACCTAGGACAGGGAGCTACGAGCAGTACTTC.

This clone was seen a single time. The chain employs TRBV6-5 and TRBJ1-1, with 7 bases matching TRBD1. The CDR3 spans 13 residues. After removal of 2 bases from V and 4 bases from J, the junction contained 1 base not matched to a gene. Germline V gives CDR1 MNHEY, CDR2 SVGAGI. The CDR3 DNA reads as TGTGCCAGCAGTTACCAGGGGGGCACTGAAGCTTTCTTT. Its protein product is CASSYQGGTEAFF.

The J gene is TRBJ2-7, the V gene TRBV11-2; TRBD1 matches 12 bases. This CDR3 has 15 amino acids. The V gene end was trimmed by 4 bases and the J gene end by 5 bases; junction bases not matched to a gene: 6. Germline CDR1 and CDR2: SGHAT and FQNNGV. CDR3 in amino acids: CASSYLRDRGHEQYF. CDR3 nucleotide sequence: TGTGCCAGCAGCTACCTCCGGGACAGGGGGCACGAGCAGTACTTC.

The CDR3 here is CSVGPGGNQPQHF. The CDR3 DNA reads TGCAGCGTTGGACCGGGAGGCAATCAGCCCCAGCATTTT. This chain joins TRBV29-1 and TRBJ1-5; no firm D call. This CDR3 is 13 amino acids long. In germline, CDR1 is SQVTM, CDR2 ANQGSEA. Trimming removed 4 bases at V and 2 bases at J, with 9 bases between. The full variable domain, completed using reference TRBV29-1 and TRBJ1-5, is SAVISQKPSRDICQRGTSLTIQCQVDSQVTMMFWYRQQPGQSLTLIATANQGSEATYESGFVIDKFPISRPNLTFSTLTVSNMSPEDSSIYLCSVGPGGNQPQHFGDGTRLSIL.

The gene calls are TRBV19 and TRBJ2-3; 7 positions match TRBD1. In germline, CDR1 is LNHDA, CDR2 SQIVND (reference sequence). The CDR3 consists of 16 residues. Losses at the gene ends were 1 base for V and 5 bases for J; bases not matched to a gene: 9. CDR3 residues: CASSIVEKPGGDTQYF. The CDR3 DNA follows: TGTGCCAGTAGTATAGTAGAAAAACCAGGGGGAGATACGCAGTATTTT.

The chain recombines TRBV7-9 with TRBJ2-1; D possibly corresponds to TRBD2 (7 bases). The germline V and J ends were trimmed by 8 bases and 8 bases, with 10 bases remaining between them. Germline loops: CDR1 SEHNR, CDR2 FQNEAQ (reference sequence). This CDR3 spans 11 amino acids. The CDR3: CASRGADEQFF. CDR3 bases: TGTGCCAGCCGGGGGGCGGATGAGCAGTTCTTC.